This T cell receptor (beta chain) is drawn from a study of blood T cells in healthy people across ages. Study outcomes and limitations: A strong correlation was found between TCR beta diversity and the percentage of naive T cells. Donor CMV status, an unknown factor, possibly confounded changes in expanded clonotypes. A roughly linear age-dependent decrease characterized TCR beta diversity per million T cells.

Points on this clonotype: What it recognizes is unknown.

With a J-beta primer mix and a sample-barcoded 5' primer, a second PCR ran roughly 6 to 11 cycles. MiXCR, run by TCRdb on the 5' RACE reads, gives a single entry per CDR3 protein. The sample lists over 600,000 distinct CDR3 sequences, 21% occurring once. Each donor's blood draw was roughly 9.5 milliliters of peripheral blood. Trimming took 0 bases from V and 2 from J, leaving 8 bases between them. Germline CDR1 and CDR2: SGHRS and YFSETQ. This CDR3 region has 14 residues. The sequence derives from a man between 70 and 80 years old in good health. The chain has TRBV5-1 and TRBJ1-2, with D unresolved. Sample: blood. CDR3 sequence (DNA): TGCGCCAGCAGCTTGGGTATACCGAACTATGGCTACACCTTC. Protein sequence: CASSLGIPNYGYTF.